This T cell receptor beta chain stems from a study of T-cell reconstitution after alpha-beta-depleted transplantation in children. Broader study findings: Newly made T cells mostly supplied T-cell counts and diversity one year after transplant.

From germline, CDR1 is SGHRS and CDR2 YFSETQ. V was clipped by 4 bases and J by 2 bases, with 14 bases between them. The CDR3 is made up of 15 amino acids. Preparing the TCRbeta library involved the use of unique molecular identifiers. TCRdb fed the PCR reads into MiXCR, producing one record per CDR3 protein. Of 300,000 to 400,000 distinct CDR3 sequences detected, roughly 16% appear once; the ten largest clones hold roughly 40%. Regarding this clonotype: Its antigen is not known.

The TCR sequence derives from a male patient aged 2-9 years who had a stem cell transplant for acute lymphoblastic leukemia, so the T cells may come from the graft donor. The chain has TRBV5-1 and TRBJ2-3, with no clear D. Sequencing used PBMCs, mostly from graft donor cells, obtained 360 days after TCRalphabeta/CD19-depleted stem cell transplant. CDR3 coding DNA: TGCGCCAGCAGCCCGTGGGCACCTTCCACAGATACGCAGTATTTT. Its protein is CASSPWAPSTDTQYF.